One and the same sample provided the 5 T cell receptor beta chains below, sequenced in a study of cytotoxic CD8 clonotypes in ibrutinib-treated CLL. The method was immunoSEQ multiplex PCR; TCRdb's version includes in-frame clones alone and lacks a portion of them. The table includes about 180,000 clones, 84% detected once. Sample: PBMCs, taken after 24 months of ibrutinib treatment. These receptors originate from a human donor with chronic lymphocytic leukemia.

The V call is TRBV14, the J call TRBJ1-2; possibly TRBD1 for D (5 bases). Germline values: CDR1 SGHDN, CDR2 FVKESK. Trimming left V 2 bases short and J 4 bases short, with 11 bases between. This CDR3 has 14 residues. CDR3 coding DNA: TGTGCCAGCAGCCAATCTTGGGGCGGCTATGGCTACACCTTC. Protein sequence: CASSQSWGGYGYTF.

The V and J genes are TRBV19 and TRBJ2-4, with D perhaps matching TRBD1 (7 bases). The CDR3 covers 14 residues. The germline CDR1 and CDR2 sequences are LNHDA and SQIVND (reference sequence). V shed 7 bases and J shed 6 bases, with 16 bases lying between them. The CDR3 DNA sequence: TGTGCCAGTACCTTGGCAGGGGGGACAAACATTCAGTACTTC. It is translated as CASTLAGGTNIQYF.

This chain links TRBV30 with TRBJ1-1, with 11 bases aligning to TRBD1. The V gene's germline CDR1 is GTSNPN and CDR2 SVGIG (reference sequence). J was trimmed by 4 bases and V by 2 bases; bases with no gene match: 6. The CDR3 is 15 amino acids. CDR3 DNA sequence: TGTGCCTGGAGTCTAGATGGGACAGGGGGCACTGAAGCTTTCTTT. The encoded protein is CAWSLDGTGGTEAFF.

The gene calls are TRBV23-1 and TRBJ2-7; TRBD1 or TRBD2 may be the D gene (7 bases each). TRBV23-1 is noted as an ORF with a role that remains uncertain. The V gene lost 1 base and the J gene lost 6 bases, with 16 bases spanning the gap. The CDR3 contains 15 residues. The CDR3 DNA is TGCGCCAGCAGTCAATTACCTTGCAGGGGGGGCGAGCAGTACTTC. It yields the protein CASSQLPCRGGEQYF.

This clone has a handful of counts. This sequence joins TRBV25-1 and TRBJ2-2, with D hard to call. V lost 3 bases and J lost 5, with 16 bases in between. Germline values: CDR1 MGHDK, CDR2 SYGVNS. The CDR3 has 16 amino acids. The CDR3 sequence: CASSDGAPVVTGELFF. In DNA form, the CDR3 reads TGTGCCAGCAGTGACGGAGCCCCGGTAGTGACCGGGGAGCTGTTTTTT.